This T cell receptor beta chain was identified in a study of molecular identifiers for immune sequencing clone quantification. This clonotype was detected ten times or more. Germline V gene data show CDR1 as LGHDT and CDR2 as YNNKEL (reference sequence). This CDR3 spans 16 amino acids. Losses at the gene ends were 3 bases for V and 2 bases for J; bases not matched to a gene: 7. TCRdb passed the PCR reads through MiXCR, listing each CDR3 protein once. This table holds about 97,000 distinct CDR3 sequences, 20% to 30% found once. Material for sequencing was naive CD8+ T cells from blood, with Jurkat cell RNA spiked in. Specified subset: FACS-sorted CD8+CD4-CCR7+CD45RA+ naive T cells. This TCR was recovered from a human donor in good health. Some libraries in this study had Jurkat cell RNA spiked in. V and J are TRBV3-1 and TRBJ2-3; TRBD2 agrees at 8 bases. CDR3 in DNA: TGTGCCAGCAGCCACACGGGACTAGGAAACACAGATACGCAGTATTTT. Its translation: CASSHTGLGNTDTQYF.